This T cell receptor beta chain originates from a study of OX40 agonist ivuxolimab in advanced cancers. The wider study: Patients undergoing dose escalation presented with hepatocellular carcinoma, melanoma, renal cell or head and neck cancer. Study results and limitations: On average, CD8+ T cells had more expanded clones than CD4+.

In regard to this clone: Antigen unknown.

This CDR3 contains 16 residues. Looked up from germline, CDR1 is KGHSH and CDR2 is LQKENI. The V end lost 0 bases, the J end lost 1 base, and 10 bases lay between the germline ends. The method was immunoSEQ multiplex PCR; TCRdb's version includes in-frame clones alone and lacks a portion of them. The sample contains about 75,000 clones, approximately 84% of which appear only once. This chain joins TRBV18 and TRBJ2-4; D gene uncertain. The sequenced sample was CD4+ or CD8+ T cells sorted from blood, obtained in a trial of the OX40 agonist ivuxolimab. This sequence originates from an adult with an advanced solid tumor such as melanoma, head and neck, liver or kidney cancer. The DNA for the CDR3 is TGTGCCAGCTCACCACCGGTTTCCCAGGCCAAAAACATTCAGTACTTC. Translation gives CASSPPVSQAKNIQYF.